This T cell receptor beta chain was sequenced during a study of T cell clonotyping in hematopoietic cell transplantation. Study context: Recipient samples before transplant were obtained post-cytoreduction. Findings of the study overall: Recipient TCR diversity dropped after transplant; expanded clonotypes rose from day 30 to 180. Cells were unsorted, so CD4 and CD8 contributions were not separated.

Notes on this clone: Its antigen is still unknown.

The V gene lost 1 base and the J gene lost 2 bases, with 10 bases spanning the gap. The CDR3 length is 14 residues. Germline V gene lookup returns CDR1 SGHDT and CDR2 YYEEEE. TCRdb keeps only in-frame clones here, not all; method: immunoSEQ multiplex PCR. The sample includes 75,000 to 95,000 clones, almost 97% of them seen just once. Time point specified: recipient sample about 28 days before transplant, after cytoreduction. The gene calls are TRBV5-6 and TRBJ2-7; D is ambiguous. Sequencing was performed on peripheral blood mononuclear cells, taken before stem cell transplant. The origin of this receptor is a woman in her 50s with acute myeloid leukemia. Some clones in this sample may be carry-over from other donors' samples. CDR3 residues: CASSLLGQAYEQYF. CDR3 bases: TGTGCCAGCAGCTTGTTAGGCCAAGCCTACGAGCAGTACTTC.